The rows below give T cell receptor beta chains drawn from one sample of a study of response to subunit inactivated influenza vaccine. Via MiXCR, TCRdb re-called the RT-PCR reads, giving one row per CDR3 protein. The table records about 540,000 distinct CDR3 sequences, roughly 25% of them present only once. These data also featured in a second study, about T cells expressing NK-cell markers.

Sequences were derived from CD4+ T cells sorted from PBMCs, sampled about 11 days after vaccination. Receptor source: a man aged 50-60 years who received an inactivated influenza vaccine. CDR3s include the opening cysteine and the closing phenylalanine or tryptophan. A D gene is named only where the DNA matches it firmly. Part of the rows lack a size; the others show once, few, many or a class for expanded clones.

v_gene,d_gene,abundance,j_gene,CDR3aa,CDR3nt
TRBV7-2,NA,few,TRBJ2-3,CASSFRRDTDTQYF,TGTGCCAGCAGCTTTAGGCGAGACACAGATACGCAGTATTTT
TRBV18,NA,NA,TRBJ2-5,CASSPDPETQYF,TGTGCCAGCTCACCTGATCCAGAGACCCAGTACTTC
TRBV20-1,TRBD2,NA,TRBJ2-1,CSAGPGLVHRDEQFF,TGCAGTGCTGGACCGGGACTAGTTCATCGGGATGAGCAGTTCTTC
TRBV7-9,NA,NA,TRBJ2-1,CASSFVPNEQFF,TGTGCCAGCAGCTTTGTCCCGAATGAGCAGTTCTTC
TRBV12-3/TRBV12-4,TRBD2,few,TRBJ2-2,CASSLGLAGGLNTGELFF,TGTGCCAGCAGCCTCGGACTAGCGGGGGGTCTGAACACCGGGGAGCTGTTTTTT
TRBV3-1,NA,NA,TRBJ2-7,CASSQAVLYEQYF,TGTGCCAGCAGCCAAGCGGTCCTTTACGAGCAGTACTTC
TRBV29-1,TRBD1,many,TRBJ1-6,CSARRGTGPNSPLHF,TGCAGCGCCCGACGCGGGACAGGCCCTAATTCACCCCTCCACTTT
TRBV29-1,NA,few,TRBJ2-2,CSVERGGAAGELFF,TGCAGCGTTGAACGCGGGGGCGCGGCCGGGGAGCTGTTTTTT
TRBV29-1,TRBD1,NA,TRBJ2-7,CSVEERTGVAEQYF,TGCAGCGTTGAAGAAAGGACAGGGGTTGCGGAGCAGTACTTC
TRBV7-3,NA,many,TRBJ1-1,CASSLKVNTEAFF,TGTGCCAGCAGCTTAAAGGTGAACACTGAAGCTTTCTTT
TRBV3-1,NA,few,TRBJ1-1,CASSQKLNTEAFF,TGTGCCAGCAGCCAAAAACTGAACACTGAAGCTTTCTTT
TRBV5-6,NA,few,TRBJ2-7,CASSLPGGSYEQYF,TGTGCCAGCAGCCTCCCTGGAGGCTCCTACGAGCAGTACTTC
TRBV12-3/TRBV12-4,TRBD1,NA,TRBJ1-1,CASSSYFDRDTEAFF,TGTGCCAGCAGTTCCTACTTCGACAGGGACACTGAAGCTTTCTTT
TRBV20-1,TRBD1,few,TRBJ1-5,CSASRTGMGNQPQHF,TGCAGTGCTAGTAGGACAGGAATGGGCAATCAGCCCCAGCATTTT
TRBV14,TRBD1,NA,TRBJ2-2,CASSLLPGRTGATGELFF,TGTGCCAGCAGCCTCCTACCCGGGCGGACAGGGGCCACCGGGGAGCTGTTTTTT
TRBV5-5,TRBD1,NA,TRBJ1-1,CASSWGQIRDTEAFF,TGTGCCAGCAGCTGGGGACAGATACGCGACACTGAAGCTTTCTTT
TRBV10-3,NA,NA,TRBJ2-3,CAISAGRGRTDTQYF,TGTGCCATCAGCGCCGGCCGAGGCCGCACAGATACGCAGTATTTT
TRBV6-5,NA,NA,TRBJ2-5,CASSYSSRTKWEETQYF,TGTGCCAGCAGTTACTCAAGTAGGACAAAATGGGAGGAGACCCAGTACTTC
TRBV7-2,NA,NA,TRBJ1-2,CASSPDQGAAYGYTF,TGTGCCAGCAGCCCGGACCAAGGGGCCGCCTATGGCTACACCTTC
TRBV29-1,TRBD1,few,TRBJ1-1,CSAGTGGRAFF,TGCAGCGCCGGGACAGGGGGACGAGCTTTCTTT
TRBV20-1,TRBD1,NA,TRBJ2-7,CSAGQGSTHEQYF,TGCAGTGCGGGACAGGGCTCTACACACGAGCAGTACTTC
TRBV5-4,NA,NA,TRBJ1-3,CASSSTGSNTIYF,TGTGCCAGCAGCTCAACAGGTTCCAACACCATATATTTT
TRBV7-9,NA,many,TRBJ2-7,CASSLISYEQYF,TGTGCCAGCAGTTTAATTTCCTACGAGCAGTACTTC
TRBV6-1,NA,NA,TRBJ1-2,CASFNYGYTF,TGTGCCAGCTTTAACTATGGCTACACCTTC
TRBV7-2,TRBD2,few,TRBJ2-7,CASSQASGRATYEQYF,TGTGCCAGCAGCCAAGCTAGCGGGAGGGCCACCTACGAGCAGTACTTC
TRBV20-1,NA,few,TRBJ2-2,CSARHANTGELFF,TGCAGTGCTCGCCACGCGAACACCGGGGAGCTGTTTTTT
TRBV2,TRBD1,NA,TRBJ2-5,CASRFRTGVETQYF,TGTGCCAGCAGGTTCCGGACAGGGGTGGAGACCCAGTACTTC
TRBV7-9,TRBD1,NA,TRBJ2-2,CASSDRDRTTGELFF,TGTGCCAGCAGCGACCGGGACAGAACCACCGGGGAGCTGTTTTTT
TRBV28,NA,NA,TRBJ2-7,CASRQGISYEQYF,TGTGCCAGCAGACAGGGAATCTCCTACGAGCAGTACTTC
TRBV5-6,NA,few,TRBJ1-1,CASSRGGFTEAFF,TGTGCCAGCAGCCGGGGGGGGTTCACTGAAGCTTTCTTT
TRBV6-5,TRBD1,NA,TRBJ1-1,CASSYSRLGQGRTEAFF,TGTGCCAGCAGTTATTCCCGGCTGGGACAGGGAAGGACTGAAGCTTTCTTT
TRBV5-1,TRBD1,many,TRBJ2-7,CASSLERTGITYEQYF,TGCGCCAGCAGCTTGGAGCGGACAGGGATAACCTACGAGCAGTACTTC
TRBV6-5,NA,few,TRBJ2-2,CASRSYSGELFF,TGTGCCAGCAGATCCTACTCCGGGGAGCTGTTTTTT
TRBV6-5,TRBD1,few,TRBJ1-5,CASSYSWTGNNQPQHF,TGTGCCAGCAGTTACTCATGGACAGGTAACAATCAGCCCCAGCATTTT
TRBV5-1,TRBD1,NA,TRBJ1-1,CASKKTGRRDTEAFF,TGCGCCAGCAAGAAGACAGGGCGGAGGGACACTGAAGCTTTCTTT
TRBV12-3/TRBV12-4,NA,few,TRBJ1-3,CASSLANSGNTIYF,TGTGCCAGCAGTTTGGCCAACTCTGGAAACACCATATATTTT
TRBV10-3,TRBD1,NA,TRBJ2-2,CAIRETTGMGELFF,TGTGCCATCAGGGAAACGACAGGGATGGGGGAGCTGTTTTTT
TRBV7-9,NA,NA,TRBJ2-2,CASSFSPPGELFF,TGTGCCAGCAGCTTCTCCCCGCCCGGGGAGCTGTTTTTT
TRBV28,NA,few,TRBJ2-3,CASRTADYLGTQYF,TGTGCCAGCAGGACCGCGGACTACCTGGGTACGCAGTATTTT
TRBV15,TRBD1,NA,TRBJ2-5,CATSLDRGFGETQYF,TGTGCCACCAGTTTAGACAGGGGGTTCGGAGAGACCCAGTACTTC
TRBV6-2/TRBV6-3,NA,NA,TRBJ2-7,CASSFDPGRYEQYF,TGTGCCAGCAGCTTTGATCCCGGACGGTACGAGCAGTACTTC
TRBV19,TRBD2,NA,TRBJ2-1,CASRGLAGFAYNEQFF,TGTGCCAGTAGAGGACTAGCGGGGTTCGCCTACAATGAGCAGTTCTTC
TRBV6-1,NA,once,TRBJ2-1,CASSEKGSGIF,TGTGCCAGCAGCGAGAAAGGGTCCGGGATCTTC
TRBV11-2,NA,many,TRBJ1-1,CASSSQGPNTEAFF,TGTGCCAGCAGCTCACAGGGTCCGAACACTGAAGCTTTCTTT
TRBV28,NA,few,TRBJ2-7,CASSFGRQGGHEQYF,TGTGCCAGCAGTTTCGGTCGACAGGGAGGCCACGAGCAGTACTTC
TRBV4-2,TRBD2,NA,TRBJ2-1,CASSQDKRLAPEFF,TGTGCCAGCAGCCAAGATAAACGACTAGCCCCCGAGTTCTTC
TRBV7-2,NA,many,TRBJ2-2,CASSSAGQLTGELFF,TGTGCCAGCAGCTCCGCTGGACAGCTCACCGGGGAGCTGTTTTTT
TRBV12-3/TRBV12-4,NA,NA,TRBJ2-1,CASRGPANYNEQFF,TGTGCCAGCAGAGGGCCGGCCAACTACAATGAGCAGTTCTTC
TRBV28,NA,NA,TRBJ2-1,CASGWGEQFF,TGTGCCAGCGGATGGGGTGAGCAGTTCTTC
TRBV12-3/TRBV12-4,TRBD1,few,TRBJ2-7,CASRGPGTGVLYEQYF,TGTGCCAGCAGAGGTCCCGGGACAGGGGTGCTCTACGAGCAGTACTTC
TRBV7-8,NA,many,TRBJ2-2,CASSLLGRNTGELFF,TGTGCCAGCAGCTTACTTGGGCGCAACACCGGGGAGCTGTTTTTT
TRBV6-1,NA,NA,TRBJ2-1,CASSPRGEGFGEQFF,TGTGCCAGCAGCCCGAGGGGGGAGGGCTTCGGAGAGCAGTTCTTC
TRBV28,NA,many,TRBJ2-1,CASSPVYGSRANEQFF,TGTGCCAGCAGCCCCGTCTACGGGAGTAGGGCTAATGAGCAGTTCTTC
TRBV7-2,NA,many,TRBJ2-3,CASSLDRGTDTQYF,TGTGCCAGCAGCCTCGACAGAGGCACAGATACGCAGTATTTT
TRBV29-1,NA,many,TRBJ2-5,CSVEVLGLGQETQYF,TGCAGCGTTGAGGTTTTAGGCTTAGGCCAAGAGACCCAGTACTTC
TRBV7-2,NA,few,TRBJ1-6,CASSSLTRPNSPLHF,TGTGCCAGCAGCTCCTTGACCAGACCTAATTCACCCCTCCACTTT
TRBV12-3/TRBV12-4,TRBD1,many,TRBJ2-1,CASSFGGWGQGNNEQFF,TGTGCCAGCAGTTTCGGGGGTTGGGGACAGGGGAACAATGAGCAGTTCTTC